This T cell receptor (beta chain) was captured in a study of cytomegalovirus exposure and HLA in healthy donors. Study-level background: Of the donors genotyped, 398 in all, 80% to 85% fell in the Caucasian-associated ancestry cluster.

For this clone: Its antigen is unidentified.

From germline, CDR1 is SGDLS and CDR2 YYNGEE. Trimming removed 5 bases from V and 4 bases from J; junction bases left unmatched: 8. The CDR3 sequence is 14 residues long. PCR employed 60 Vbeta and 13 Jbeta primers. Per the study methods: Later work found around 80 million unique TCR beta chains, with roughly 11 million shared. Here immunoSEQ multiplex PCR was the method, and the copy in TCRdb shows in-frame clones only, minus some. V, J and clone size reflect that table, while D and trimming were determined from the DNA. This sample yields just over 60,000 clones, of which over 75% are seen a single time; 1.4% belongs to the top ten. Study-level results: In a later analysis, TCR beta V- and J-gene trimming showed a link to a missense DCLRE1C variant.

Sequences were obtained from PBMCs. The sequence came from a man between 18 and 35 years old in good health and CMV-seronegative. The V and J genes are TRBV9 and TRBJ1-2; 7 bases are shared with TRBD1. The CDR3 nucleotides are TGTGCCAGCAGTACAGGGGATCGTCTCTATGGCTACACCTTC. The encoded protein is CASSTGDRLYGYTF.